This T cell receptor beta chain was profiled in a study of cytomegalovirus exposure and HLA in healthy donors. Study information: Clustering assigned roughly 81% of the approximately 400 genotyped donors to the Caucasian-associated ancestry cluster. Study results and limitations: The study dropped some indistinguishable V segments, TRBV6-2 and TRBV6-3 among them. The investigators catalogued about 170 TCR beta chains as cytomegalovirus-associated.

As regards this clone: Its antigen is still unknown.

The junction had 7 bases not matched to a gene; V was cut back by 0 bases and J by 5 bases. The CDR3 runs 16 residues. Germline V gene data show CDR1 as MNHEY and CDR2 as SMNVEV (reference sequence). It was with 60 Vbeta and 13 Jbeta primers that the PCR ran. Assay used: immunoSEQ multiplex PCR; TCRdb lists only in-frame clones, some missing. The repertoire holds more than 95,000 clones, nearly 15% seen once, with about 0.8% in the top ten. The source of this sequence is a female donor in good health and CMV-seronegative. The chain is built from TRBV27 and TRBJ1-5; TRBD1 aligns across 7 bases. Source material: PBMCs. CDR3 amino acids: CASSLSRGGADQPQHF. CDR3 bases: TGTGCCAGCAGTTTATCCAGAGGGGGCGCAGATCAGCCCCAGCATTTT.